This T cell receptor beta chain came from a study of T cells after yellow fever vaccination. Study in general: The authors prepared low-cell-number fractions using SMART-Seq v4 Ultra Low Input.

In its sample, this clonotype was seen many times. Its antigen is unknown. Broader study findings: The bulk population could contribute abundant contaminating clonotypes to FACS-sorted repertoires. Post-booster samples contained most primary-vaccination clones (about 96% CD4, around 89% CD8).

Germline CDR1 reads LGHNA; CDR2 reads YNFKEQ. The CDR3 runs 16 residues. J lost 5 bases, V lost 3 bases, and 11 bases had no gene match. The authors made TCR cDNA by 5'RACE template switching, adding a universal primer site and UMIs. TCRdb reprocessed the 5' RACE reads via MiXCR and lists one record per CDR3 protein. The data show 150,000 to 200,000 distinct CDR3 sequences, with 9.3% seen just once and about a third held by the top ten. The input for sequencing was CD8+ T cells sorted from PBMCs, taken 45 days after the yellow fever booster vaccination. The clonotype comes from a man aged 18 to 29 who received the YFV17D yellow fever vaccine. V gene TRBV4-2 combines with J gene TRBJ2-5; TRBD1 matches 8 bases. Written as DNA, the CDR3 is TGTGCCAGCAGCCACGGGGCCCAGGGGGCCTGGGAGACCCAGTACTTC. Amino acid sequence: CASSHGAQGAWETQYF.